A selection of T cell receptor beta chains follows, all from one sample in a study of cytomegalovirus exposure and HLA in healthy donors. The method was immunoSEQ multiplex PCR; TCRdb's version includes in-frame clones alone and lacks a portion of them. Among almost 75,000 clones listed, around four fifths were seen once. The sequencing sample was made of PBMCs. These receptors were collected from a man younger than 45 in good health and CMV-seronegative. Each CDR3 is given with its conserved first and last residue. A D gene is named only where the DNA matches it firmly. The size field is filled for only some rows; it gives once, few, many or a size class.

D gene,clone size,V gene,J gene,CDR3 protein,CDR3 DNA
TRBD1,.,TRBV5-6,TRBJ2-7,CASSAGTGVSYEQYF,TGTGCCAGCAGCGCTGGGACAGGGGTATCCTACGAGCAGTACTTC
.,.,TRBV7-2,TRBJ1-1,CASSSVRARAEAFF,TGTGCCAGCAGCTCCGTGAGGGCGAGGGCTGAAGCTTTCTTT
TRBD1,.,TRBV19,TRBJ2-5,CASRNRGNQETQYF,TGTGCCAGCCGTAACAGGGGAAACCAAGAGACCCAGTACTTC
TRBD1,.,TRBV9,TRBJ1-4,CASSFQAGGNEKLFF,TGTGCCAGCAGCTTCCAAGCAGGGGGTAATGAAAAACTGTTTTTT
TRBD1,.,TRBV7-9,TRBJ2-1,CASSFPGGPAQFF,TGTGCCAGCAGCTTTCCAGGGGGCCCCGCTCAGTTCTTC
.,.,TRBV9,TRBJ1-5,CASSVDSGLGQPQHF,TGTGCCAGCAGCGTAGATTCAGGGCTCGGTCAGCCCCAGCATTTT
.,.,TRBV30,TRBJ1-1,CAWSVRENTEAFF,TGTGCCTGGAGTGTACGAGAGAACACTGAAGCTTTCTTT
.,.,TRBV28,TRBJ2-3,CASEPNAWAGTDTQYF,TGTGCCAGCGAACCCAACGCGTGGGCCGGCACAGATACGCAGTATTTT
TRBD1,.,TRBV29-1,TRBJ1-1,CSVTDRGDTEAFF,TGCAGCGTGACGGACAGGGGTGATACTGAAGCTTTCTTT
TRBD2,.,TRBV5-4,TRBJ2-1,CASSDARRGSSGNEQFF,TGTGCCAGCAGCGATGCGCGTCGCGGGAGTTCTGGCAATGAGCAGTTCTTC
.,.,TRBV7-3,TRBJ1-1,CASSSGARTEAFF,TGTGCCAGCAGCAGCGGAGCTCGCACTGAAGCTTTCTTT
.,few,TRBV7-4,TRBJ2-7,CASSLLLLGGPGLLEQYF,TGTGCCAGCAGCTTATTACTACTAGGAGGCCCCGGTCTTCTCGAGCAGTACTTC
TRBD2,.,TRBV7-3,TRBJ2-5,CASSLRAGQETQYF,TGTGCCAGCAGCCTTAGAGCGGGGCAAGAGACCCAGTACTTC
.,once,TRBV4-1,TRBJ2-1,CASSPSESRYPSPSYEQFF,TGCGCCAGCAGCCCAAGCGAGTCGCGTTACCCCTCACCGAGCTATGAGCAGTTCTTC
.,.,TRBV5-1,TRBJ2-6,CASSRWGPGANVLTF,TGCGCCAGCAGCAGATGGGGGCCCGGGGCCAACGTCCTGACTTTC
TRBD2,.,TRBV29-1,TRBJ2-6,CSVEVLAESSSGANVLTF,TGCAGCGTTGAAGTGCTAGCGGAGAGCTCTTCTGGGGCCAACGTCCTGACTTTC
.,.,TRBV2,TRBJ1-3,CASTPGNTIYF,TGTGCCAGCACTCCCGGAAACACCATATATTTT
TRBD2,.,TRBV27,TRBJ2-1,CASSSRTSGINEQFF,TGTGCCAGCAGTTCCCGGACTAGCGGGATAAATGAGCAGTTCTTC
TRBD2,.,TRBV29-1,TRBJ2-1,CSVVLAGVNEQFF,TGCAGCGTTGTACTAGCGGGAGTCAATGAGCAGTTCTTC
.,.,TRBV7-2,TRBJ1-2,CASSPGGVNVYGYTF,TGTGCCAGCAGCCCAGGAGGGGTAAACGTTTATGGCTACACCTTC
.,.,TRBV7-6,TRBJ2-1,CASSARGNEQFF,TGTGCCAGCAGCGCGAGGGGGAATGAGCAGTTCTTC
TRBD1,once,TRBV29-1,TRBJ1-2,CSVRRGQYGYTF,TGCAGCGTTCGCAGGGGGCAATATGGCTACACCTTC
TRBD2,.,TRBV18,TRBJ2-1,CASSPSGGGRYNEQFF,TGTGCCAGCTCACCCTCCGGCGGGGGGAGGTACAATGAGCAGTTCTTC
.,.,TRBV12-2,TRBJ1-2,CASRLAGDRLYGYTF,TGTGCAAGTCGCTTAGCTGGGGACAGACTCTATGGCTACACCTTC
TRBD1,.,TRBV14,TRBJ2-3,CASSQDRTGLTDTQYF,TGTGCCAGCAGCCAAGATCGGACAGGTTTAACAGATACGCAGTATTTT
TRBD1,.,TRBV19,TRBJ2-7,CASSSRTGVEQYF,TGTGCCAGCTCCTCCCGGACAGGGGTCGAGCAGTACTTC
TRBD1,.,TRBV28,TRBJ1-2,CASRPSGQYGYTF,TGTGCCAGCAGACCCTCGGGACAGTACGGCTACACCTTC
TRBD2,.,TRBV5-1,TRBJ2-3,CASSLSSGRSTDTQYF,TGCGCCAGCAGCTTGTCTAGCGGGAGGAGCACAGATACGCAGTATTTT
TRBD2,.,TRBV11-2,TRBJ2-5,CASRPGTSGRARETQYF,TGTGCCAGCAGACCAGGGACTAGCGGGAGGGCCCGGGAGACCCAGTACTTC
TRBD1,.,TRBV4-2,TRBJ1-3,CASSQDQAGGISGNTIYF,TGTGCCAGCAGCCAAGATCAGGCAGGGGGAATCTCTGGAAACACCATATATTTT
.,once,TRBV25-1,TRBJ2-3,CASTKGQGFTDTQYF,TGTGCCAGCACAAAAGGGCAGGGATTCACAGATACGCAGTATTTT
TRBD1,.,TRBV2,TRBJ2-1,CASSNGTGGYNEQFF,TGTGCCAGCAGCAACGGGACAGGGGGCTACAATGAGCAGTTCTTC
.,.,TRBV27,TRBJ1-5,CASSLSLYANQPQHF,TGTGCCAGCAGTTTATCCCTCTATGCTAATCAGCCCCAGCATTTT
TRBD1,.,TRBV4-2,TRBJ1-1,CASRTGRGNTEAFF,TGTGCCAGCAGGACAGGGCGGGGGAACACTGAAGCTTTCTTT
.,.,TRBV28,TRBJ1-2,CASTIEVNYGYTF,TGTGCCAGCACCATAGAGGTAAACTATGGCTACACCTTC
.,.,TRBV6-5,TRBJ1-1,CASSYWGLANTEAFF,TGTGCCAGCAGTTACTGGGGACTGGCGAACACTGAAGCTTTCTTT
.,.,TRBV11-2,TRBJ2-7,CASRPISGQRTYEQYF,TGTGCCAGCAGACCCATTAGTGGACAGCGAACCTACGAGCAGTACTTC
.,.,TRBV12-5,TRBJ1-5,CASGVQGYQPQHF,TGTGCTAGTGGTGTACAGGGATATCAGCCCCAGCATTTT
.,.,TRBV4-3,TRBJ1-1,CASNNPATGGETEAFF,TGCGCCAGCAACAACCCCGCAACGGGGGGGGAAACTGAAGCTTTCTTT
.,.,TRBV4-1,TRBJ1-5,CASSQVGGQGQPQHF,TGCGCCAGCAGCCAAGTAGGCGGTCAAGGTCAGCCCCAGCATTTT
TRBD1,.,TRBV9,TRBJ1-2,CASSEGGSNYGYTF,TGTGCCAGCAGCGAAGGGGGCTCTAACTATGGCTACACCTTC
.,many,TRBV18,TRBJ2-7,CASSPPAGAAYEQYF,TGTGCCAGCTCACCACCGGCGGGGGCCGCCTACGAGCAGTACTTC
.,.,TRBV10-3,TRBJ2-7,CAISESTRATYEQYF,TGTGCCATCAGTGAGTCGACTCGTGCCACCTACGAGCAGTACTTC
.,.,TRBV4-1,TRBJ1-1,CASSRPGTEAFF,TGCGCCAGCAGCCGTCCAGGGACTGAAGCTTTCTTT
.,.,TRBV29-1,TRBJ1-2,CSVFLGGSYGYTF,TGCAGCGTTTTTTTGGGGGGGAGCTATGGCTACACCTTC
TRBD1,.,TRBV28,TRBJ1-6,CASEGQRYSPLHF,TGTGCATCGGAGGGACAGAGATATTCACCCCTCCACTTT
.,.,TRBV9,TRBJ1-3,CASSVAWGAGNTIYF,TGTGCCAGCAGCGTAGCGTGGGGAGCTGGAAACACCATATATTTT
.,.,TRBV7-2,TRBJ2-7,CASSLWAGVVNEQYF,TGTGCCAGCAGCTTATGGGCAGGGGTGGTCAACGAGCAGTACTTC
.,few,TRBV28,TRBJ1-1,CASNQGGEAFF,TGTGCCAGCAATCAAGGGGGTGAAGCTTTCTTT
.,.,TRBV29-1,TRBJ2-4,CSVATGRLAKNIQYF,TGCAGCGTAGCGACAGGGAGGCTAGCCAAAAACATTCAGTACTTC
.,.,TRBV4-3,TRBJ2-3,CASSLQITDTQYF,TGCGCCAGCAGCCTACAGATCACAGATACGCAGTATTTT